This T cell receptor (beta chain) is from a study of cytotoxic CD8 clonotypes in ibrutinib-treated CLL. Whole-study context: After median 68 months, around 14 stayed in remission, about 12 progressed; responses roughly 25 partial, 2 complete. Notes on the study in general: Clonality at baseline surpassed age-matched healthy donors and tracked circulating CD8+ T-cell counts. Treatment left the uncommon public clonotypes either contracted or stable in frequency.

This clone was counted between two and nine times. Antigen specificity is unknown. There are 11 residues in the CDR3. V was pared by 6 bases and J by 12 bases, with 16 bases between. Germline V gene lookup returns CDR1 DFQATT and CDR2 SNEGSKA (reference sequence). The data were produced by immunoSEQ multiplex PCR, yet TCRdb's version contains in-frame clones alone and is incomplete. This table holds 45,000 or so clones, approximately 70% found once. The sample was PBMCs, taken after 12 months of ibrutinib treatment. The TCR originated in a human donor with chronic lymphocytic leukemia. The chain has TRBV20-1 and TRBJ2-3; D possibly uses TRBD1 or TRBD2 (5 bases each). The CDR3 coding sequence is TGCAGTGCCCGAGGGGCTAGTCTCCAGTATTTT. Translating gives CSARGASLQYF.